This T cell receptor beta chain was recorded in a study of OX40 agonist ivuxolimab in advanced cancers. Study results and caveats: Among the lowest peripheral clonal expansion occurred in 0.1-3.0 mg/kg partial responders. At 0.1 to 3.0 mg/kg, CD4+ and CD8+ blood T cells expanded clonally by week 6.

Data came from immunoSEQ multiplex PCR; TCRdb stores just in-frame clones and leaves some out. In the table there are about 45,000 clones, about nine tenths of which are singletons. The CDR3 has 16 residues. Germline V lookup: CDR1 SEHNR, CDR2 FQNEAQ (reference sequence). Germline trimming cut 0 bases from V and 3 bases from J; bases unmatched to any gene: 3. A remark on this clone: No antigen is known for it.

The sequencing here drew on CD4+ or CD8+ T cells sorted from blood, taken in a trial of the OX40 agonist ivuxolimab. This clonotype originated in an adult with an advanced solid tumor such as melanoma, head and neck, liver or kidney cancer. The chain links TRBV7-9 to TRBJ2-2, with 8 nucleotides matching TRBD1. The CDR3 nucleotides are TGTGCCAGCAGCTTAGCGATACAGGGGGACACCGGGGAGCTGTTTTTT. It is translated as CASSLAIQGDTGELFF. Drawing the rest from reference TRBV7-9 and TRBJ2-2, the complete variable domain is DTGVSQNPRHKITKRGQNVTFRCDPISEHNRLYWYRQTLGQGPEFLTYFQNEAQLEKSRLLSDRFSAERPKGSFSTLEIQRTEQGDSAMYLCASSLAIQGDTGELFFGEGSRLTVL.